This TCR beta chain was sequenced during a study of vaccination and CD4 T cells after COVID-19. Germline V gene lookup returns CDR1 DFQATT and CDR2 SNEGSKA (reference sequence). Deletions cut 0 bases from V and 14 bases from J, with 14 bases between. This CDR3 is 12 amino acids long. TCRdb itself ran the PCR reads through MiXCR, one entry per CDR3 protein. The sample holds about 21,000 distinct CDR3 sequences, roughly 56% seen once. The clonotype comes from a human donor who had recovered from COVID-19. The gene calls are TRBV20-1 and TRBJ2-1, with D uncertain. Here the sequenced sample was CD4+ T cells from blood, taken before SARS-CoV-2 vaccination. The CDR3 region has the DNA TGCAGTGCTAGAGATGACTCACTGAGGAAGTTCTTC. This sequence encodes CSARDDSLRKFF.